This T cell receptor (beta chain) was recorded in a study of beta chain features in type 1 diabetes. Reverse transcription of all isolated RNA meant that expressed TCRB transcripts were sequenced. Profiled with immunoSEQ multiplex PCR; TCRdb holds only in-frame clones, not every one. The sample contains a few hundred thousand clones, 9.6% of which appear only once. Sequencing was carried out using naive CD4+ T cells from blood. This clonotype originated in a woman between 18 and 29 years old in good health.

The DNA of the CDR3 is TGTGCCAGCAGCCGGGGGGGGGCCACCAATTTTTATAGCAATCAGCCCCAGCATTTT. This codes for CASSRGGATNFYSNQPQHF. The chain joins TRBV5-6 to TRBJ1-5; a possible D gene is TRBD1 (6 bases). V lost 4 bases to trimming and J lost 0 bases, with 23 bases between them. The length of the CDR3 is 19 residues. Germline lookup yields CDR1 SGHDT and CDR2 YYEEEE.